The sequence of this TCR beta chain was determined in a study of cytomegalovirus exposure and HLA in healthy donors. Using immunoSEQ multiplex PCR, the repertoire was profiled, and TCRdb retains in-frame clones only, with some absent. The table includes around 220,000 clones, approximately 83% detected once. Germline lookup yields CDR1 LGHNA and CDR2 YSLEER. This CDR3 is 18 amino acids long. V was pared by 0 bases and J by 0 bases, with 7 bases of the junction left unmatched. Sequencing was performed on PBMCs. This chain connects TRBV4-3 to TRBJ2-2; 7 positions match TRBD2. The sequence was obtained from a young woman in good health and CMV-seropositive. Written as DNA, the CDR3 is TGCGCCAGCAGCCAAGATACTGAGGCGGGAGCGAACACCGGGGAGCTGTTTTTT. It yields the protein CASSQDTEAGANTGELFF.